The rows below give T cell receptor beta chains drawn from one sample of a study of T cell changes during pregnancy in multiple sclerosis. Method: immunoSEQ multiplex PCR; TCRdb's copy keeps in-frame clones and lacks some. The top ten hold approximately 0.15% of the sample, which has 45,000 to 55,000 clones, about nine tenths seen once. The source material was CD4+ T cells from peripheral blood mononuclear cells, sampled after pregnancy. The receptor set was obtained from a female donor in good health, enrolled as a control in a pregnancy study. Both conserved end residues are part of each CDR3. Only some rows state a clone size, as once, few, many or a class for expanded clones.

clone_size v_call cdr3_aa
NA TRBV28 CASSRTGPDTQYF
NA TRBV5-6 CASTPAGARGEQFF
once TRBV7-2 CASSPTDRSSYEQYF
NA TRBV7-2 CASSFIGQGAIGYTF
NA TRBV19 CASSTTPRDRVYTEAFF
NA TRBV7-2 CASSVWTSGAQETQYF
NA TRBV10-1 CASSECQSNQPQHF
NA TRBV2 CASHLDRGEQYF
NA TRBV7-3 CASSSDGLSEQYF
NA TRBV4-1 CASSQEGGARLPWGELFF
NA TRBV25-1 CASSDIGGKVLGANVLTF
NA TRBV6-5 CASSYKGRDTEAFF
NA TRBV12-5 CASGSGLSGGAGETQYF
NA TRBV9 CASSVATNTEAFF
NA TRBV5-1 CASSSGGPNEQFF
few TRBV9 CASSVGQGQGNYGYTF
NA TRBV7-2 CASSLSGVGSGYTF
NA TRBV5-1 CASNLQGLTEAFF
NA TRBV4-1 CASSTRGGNEETQYF
once TRBV27 CASRQGTSGKPYEQYF
NA TRBV6-5 CASSYSTGPLPGELFF
NA TRBV4-3 CASSLRGRAGYEQYF
NA TRBV25-1 CATERVPYEQYF
NA TRBV7-8 CASSLGLQTGNTIYF
NA TRBV2 CASSRRDTNYGYTF
NA TRBV27 CASSNPGGGNTGELFF
NA TRBV13 CASSISTAVGNEQYF
NA TRBV7-2 CASSFGDTQYF
once TRBV19 CASTPSGGFSQETQYF
NA TRBV7-2 CASSLGSGPGNTIYF
NA TRBV5-1 CASSLGQGLQPQHF
few TRBV10-3 CAISEFGETYGYTF
NA TRBV9 CASSVVVSSGANVLTF
NA TRBV23-1 CASRHRGRVETQYF
once TRBV19 CASTLSRTGLSGANVLTF
NA TRBV5-4 CASSRPGVTEAFF
NA TRBV18 CASHTGGYGYTF
NA TRBV7-8 CASSFSPGHYNSPLHF
once TRBV5-1 CASSLELREQFF
NA TRBV7-8 CASSLARANTEAFF
NA TRBV7-2 CASSPKTGWGYTF
NA TRBV30 CAWSGGLAEEQYF
NA TRBV7-9 CASSFQVPSVETQYF
once TRBV7-2 CASSLSGRTNQPQHF
once TRBV21-1 CASSPPAGPYNEQFF
NA TRBV18 CASSPGESNQPQHF
once TRBV6-1 CASSGASGELFF
NA TRBV7-9 CASSPPDRDNYGYTF
NA TRBV27 CASSPITTGGEGAFF
NA TRBV28 CASSLTPVEAFF
NA TRBV6-5 CASSYPSARANEQYF
NA TRBV6-5 CASSPLDRVNTEAFF
NA TRBV9 CASSVRTSGASEQYF
NA TRBV4-1 CASSQVQRAYNEQFF
few TRBV9 CASSVIRGQKETQYF
NA TRBV2 CASMRQANTEAFF
NA TRBV12-5 CASGRNRGETQYF
NA TRBV27 CASCPGWMGNQPQHF
NA TRBV6-1 CASSESSNQPQHF